Below, one TCR beta chain is given with its context. Its antigen is currently unknown. This table comes from immunoSEQ multiplex PCR, and its TCRdb copy is limited to in-frame clones, with some not included. Among 550,000 to 750,000 clones, 95% to 96% were seen once, and the ten largest hold about 0.11%. Per the germline V gene, CDR1 is MGHRA and CDR2 is YSYEKL. With V trimmed by 6 bases and J by 5 bases, 3 bases remained unmatched. This CDR3 contains 13 residues. The data were obtained in a study of shared clonotypes between healthy human individuals. Study-wide points: Exclusively blood specimens were collected; tissue repertoires likely differ.

Terminally differentiated effector memory CD45RA+ cells were left out of the naive CD8 fraction, which was CD45RO-negative and positively selected for CCR7. Adult Caucasians living in Nashville, Tennessee made up all of the donors. This TCR was recovered from a woman aged 30 to 39 in good health. The chain uses TRBV4-1 and TRBJ2-7; 11 positions agree with TRBD1. The specimen was naive CD8+ T cells sorted from blood. CDR3 nucleotide sequence: TGCGCCAGCAGGGGACAGGGGGAGAACGAGCAGTACTTC. It codes for CASRGQGENEQYF.